Listed below are T cell receptor beta chains from one sample, sequenced in a study of monozygotic twins with inflammatory bowel disease. For each CDR3 protein, TCRdb gives one entry from its re-call of the 5' RACE reads, without DNA. This sample's table reports about 210,000 distinct CDR3 sequences. Sequencing was done on a sample of blood. These receptors originate from a human donor with ulcerative colitis or Crohn's disease, or a healthy co-twin of an affected twin (not recorded which). Each CDR3 is given with its conserved first and last residue.

V	J	CDR3
TRBV11-2	TRBJ2-1	CASSLRGGGSPRTHNEQFF
TRBV5-6	TRBJ2-7	CASSSASTGGGGEQYF
TRBV5-1	TRBJ2-1	CASSPEGTAAYNEQFF
TRBV9	TRBJ2-4	CASSVAGGNMQYF
TRBV6-2/TRBV6-3	TRBJ2-1	CASSTSSGRGYNEQFF
TRBV7-2	TRBJ2-7	CASTATGPPFYEQYF
TRBV30	TRBJ1-6	CAWSARAASPLHF
TRBV6-1	TRBJ1-1	CASRTGVNTEAFF
TRBV11-2	TRBJ2-4	CASSLVMAAPSRGSGIQYF
TRBV19	TRBJ1-2	CASSYDGTPLYGYTF
TRBV9	TRBJ2-5	CASSVGPTTSGVQETQYF
TRBV5-1	TRBJ1-2	CASSLTEIDGYTF
TRBV12-3/TRBV12-4	TRBJ1-2	CASTYLPGQGVYGYTF
TRBV24-1	TRBJ1-5	CATSDRGNQPQHF
TRBV4-1	TRBJ1-1	CASSLGEGSSEAFF
TRBV4-1	TRBJ2-1	CASKEVDEQFF
TRBV20-1	TRBJ2-5	CSKRLAGGPETQYF
TRBV30	TRBJ1-5	CAWSGGLVSNQPQHF
TRBV18	TRBJ2-7	CASSLLAGIYEQYF
TRBV20-1	TRBJ2-5	CSSPSTGSQKTQYF
TRBV2	TRBJ1-1	CASSGRSEAFF
TRBV7-2	TRBJ2-2	CASSLTSGANTGELFF
TRBV7-3	TRBJ2-3	CASSLIGPTDTQYF
TRBV10-3	TRBJ1-1	CAISWTPMNTEAFF
TRBV2	TRBJ2-1	CASVSTGGAYNEQFF
TRBV6-1	TRBJ2-1	CASSEGQGHYNEQFF
TRBV10-3	TRBJ2-3	CAISETPTSGGSTDTQYF
TRBV5-4	TRBJ2-7	CASSFGLADIEQYF
TRBV12-3/TRBV12-4	TRBJ2-1	CASSSDSNEQFF